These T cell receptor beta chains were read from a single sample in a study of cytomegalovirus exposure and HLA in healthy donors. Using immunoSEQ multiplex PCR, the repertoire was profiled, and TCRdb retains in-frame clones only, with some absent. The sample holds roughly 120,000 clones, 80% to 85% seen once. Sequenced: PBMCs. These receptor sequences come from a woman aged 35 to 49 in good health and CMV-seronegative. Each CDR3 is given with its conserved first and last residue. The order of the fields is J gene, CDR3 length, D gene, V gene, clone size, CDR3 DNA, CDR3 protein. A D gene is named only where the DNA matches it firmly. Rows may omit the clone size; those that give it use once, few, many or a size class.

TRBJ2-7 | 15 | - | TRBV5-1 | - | TGCGCCAGCAGCCTGGACGGAGTCAGCTCCTACGAGCAGTACTTC | CASSLDGVSSYEQYF
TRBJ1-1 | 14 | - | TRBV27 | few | TGTGCCAGCAGTTTAACTCCTGTGGTTGATTCGGCTTTCTTT | CASSLTPVVDSAFF
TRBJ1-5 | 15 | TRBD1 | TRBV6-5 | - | TGTGCCAGCAGTTCGGGACAGGGTAGCAATCAGCCCCAGCATTTT | CASSSGQGSNQPQHF
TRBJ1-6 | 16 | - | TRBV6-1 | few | TGTGCCAGCAGTGATTTTCGGGGGGCGGTGGGGTCACCCCTCCACTTT | CASSDFRGAVGSPLHF
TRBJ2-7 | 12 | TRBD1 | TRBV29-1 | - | TGCAGCGCAGGCGTGACAGGGTACGAGCAGTACTTC | CSAGVTGYEQYF
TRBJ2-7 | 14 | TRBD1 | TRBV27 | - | TGTGCCAGCAGTCGACGACAGGGGGGCGACGAGCAGTACTTC | CASSRRQGGDEQYF
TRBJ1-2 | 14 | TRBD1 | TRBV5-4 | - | TGTGCCAGCAGCTTTACGGGACAGGTCCCTGGCTACACCTTC | CASSFTGQVPGYTF
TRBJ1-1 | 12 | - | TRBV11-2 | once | TGTGCCAGCAGCTTAGAACTCCGTGAAGCTTTCTTT | CASSLELREAFF
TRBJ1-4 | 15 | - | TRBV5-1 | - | TGCGCCAGCAGCTTGTTGGGGGGAGAAAATGAAAAACTGTTTTTT | CASSLLGGENEKLFF
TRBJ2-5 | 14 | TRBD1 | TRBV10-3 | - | TGTGCCATCAGTGAGCCTGACAGGGGAGAGACCCAGTACTTC | CAISEPDRGETQYF
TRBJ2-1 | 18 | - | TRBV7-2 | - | TGTGCCAGCAGCTCACAGGGTTCCGGCGGACCCTCCTACAATGAGCAGTTCTTC | CASSSQGSGGPSYNEQFF
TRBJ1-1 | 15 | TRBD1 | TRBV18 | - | TGTGCCAGCTCACCCCAGACAGGGGGGAACACTGAAGCTTTCTTT | CASSPQTGGNTEAFF
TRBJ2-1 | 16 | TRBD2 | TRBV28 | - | TGTGCCAGCAGTTCCCCAGCGGGAGACTCCTACAATGAGCAGTTCTTC | CASSSPAGDSYNEQFF
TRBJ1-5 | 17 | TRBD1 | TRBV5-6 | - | TGTGCCAGCAGCTTGGGGGCAGGGGGCACGTTAAGTCAGCCCCAGCATTTT | CASSLGAGGTLSQPQHF
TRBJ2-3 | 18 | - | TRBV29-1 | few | TGCAGCGTTGAAGAGGGGCGCTGGGCGGGGACGAACACAGATACGCAGTATTTT | CSVEEGRWAGTNTDTQYF
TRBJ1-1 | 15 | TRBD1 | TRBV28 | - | TGTGCCAGCAGTTTATTCACCCGACAGGGCACTGAAGCTTTCTTT | CASSLFTRQGTEAFF
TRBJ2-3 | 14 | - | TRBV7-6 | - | TGTGCCAGCAGCTTAGGGACTAGCACAGATACGCAGTATTTT | CASSLGTSTDTQYF
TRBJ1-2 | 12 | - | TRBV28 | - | TGTGCCAGCAGTTTCCGGAACTATGGCTACACCTTC | CASSFRNYGYTF
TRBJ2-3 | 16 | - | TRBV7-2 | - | TGTGCCAGCAGCTTCTTAGCGATCCTCCCTCCCCCAGGGCAGTATTTT | CASSFLAILPPPGQYF
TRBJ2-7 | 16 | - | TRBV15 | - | TGTGCCACCAGCACCTTTGGTCAGGGGTCGGGCTACGAGCAGTACTTC | CATSTFGQGSGYEQYF
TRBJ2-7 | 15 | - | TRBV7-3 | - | TGTGCCAGCAGCCAGGGGGGCGGAGCGTCTGACGAGCAGTACTTC | CASSQGGGASDEQYF
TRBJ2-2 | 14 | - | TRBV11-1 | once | TGTGCCAGCAGCGCGTCGGTGAACACCGGGGAGCTGTTTTTT | CASSASVNTGELFF
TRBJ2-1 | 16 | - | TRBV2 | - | TGTGCCAGCAGTGAAGCGCTTCGCAGTTTTTCAGATGAGCAGTTCTTC | CASSEALRSFSDEQFF
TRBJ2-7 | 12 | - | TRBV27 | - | TGTGCCAGCGGCGACAGACCCTACGAGCAGTACTTC | CASGDRPYEQYF
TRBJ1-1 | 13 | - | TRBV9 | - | TGTGCCAGCAGCACGACAGGGAACACTGAAGCTTTCTTT | CASSTTGNTEAFF
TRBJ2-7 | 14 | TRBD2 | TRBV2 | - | TGTGCCAGCAGGGGGCTAGCGGGGTTCCACGAGCAGTACTTC | CASRGLAGFHEQYF
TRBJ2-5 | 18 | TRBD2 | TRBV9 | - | TGTGCCAGCAGCGTAGCGGCTAGCGGGAGGCCGGGGCAAGAGACCCAGTACTTC | CASSVAASGRPGQETQYF
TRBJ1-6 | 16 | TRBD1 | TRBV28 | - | TGTGCCAGCAGTTTATCACCCCTGGACAGGGATTCACCCCTCCACTTT | CASSLSPLDRDSPLHF
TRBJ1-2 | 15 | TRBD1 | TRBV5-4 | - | TGTGCCAGCAGCCTACCGGGACAGGGGGGGTATGGCTACACCTTC | CASSLPGQGGYGYTF
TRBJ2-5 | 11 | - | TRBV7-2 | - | TGTGCCAGCAGCGAAGCCGGGACCCAGTACTTC | CASSEAGTQYF
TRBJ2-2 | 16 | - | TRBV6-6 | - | TGTGCCAGCCGACTAGACTCCGCCGCCACACCCGGGGAGCTGTTTTTT | CASRLDSAATPGELFF
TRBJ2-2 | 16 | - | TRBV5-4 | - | TGTGCCAGCAGCTTAGGTGGGAGTAGGAACACCGGGGAGCTGTTTTTT | CASSLGGSRNTGELFF
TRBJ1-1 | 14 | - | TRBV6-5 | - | TGTGCCAGCAGGTGGACGGGAGCTTACACTGAAGCTTTCTTT | CASRWTGAYTEAFF
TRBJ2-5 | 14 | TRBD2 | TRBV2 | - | TGTGCCATCCGGACTAGCGGGGGTCAAGAGACCCAGTACTTC | CAIRTSGGQETQYF
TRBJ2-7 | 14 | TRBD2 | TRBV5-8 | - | TGTGCCAGCAGCTTGGAAGGCGGGAGGACCGAGCAGTACTTC | CASSLEGGRTEQYF
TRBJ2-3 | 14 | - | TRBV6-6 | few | TGTGCCGTAGGCCAGCGGGTTAGCACAGATACGCAGTATTTT | CAVGQRVSTDTQYF
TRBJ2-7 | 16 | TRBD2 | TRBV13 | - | TGTGCCAGCAGCGCCCCTAGCGGGAGCCAATTGGGGGAGCAGTACTTC | CASSAPSGSQLGEQYF
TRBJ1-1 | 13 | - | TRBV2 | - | TGTGCCAGCAGGAGGGAAGGGTACACTGAAGCTTTCTTT | CASRREGYTEAFF
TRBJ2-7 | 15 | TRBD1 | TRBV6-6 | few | TGTGCCAGCAGAGAAAGGACAGGGGCCCCCTACGAGCAGTACTTC | CASRERTGAPYEQYF
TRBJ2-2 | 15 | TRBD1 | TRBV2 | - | TGTGCCAGCAGAGAGACAGGGGCGAGCACCGGGGAGCTGTTTTTT | CASRETGASTGELFF
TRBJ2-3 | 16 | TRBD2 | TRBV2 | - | TGTGCCAGCAGTCATCCCGGGACTAGCGGGACAGATACGCAGTATTTT | CASSHPGTSGTDTQYF
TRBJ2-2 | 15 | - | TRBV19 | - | TGTGCCAGTAGTATGTTCGGACAGAACACCGGGGAGCTGTTTTTT | CASSMFGQNTGELFF
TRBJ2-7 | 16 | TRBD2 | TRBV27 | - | TGTGCCAGCAGTTTACAAGCGGGGCCTAGCTCCTACGAGCAGTACTTC | CASSLQAGPSSYEQYF
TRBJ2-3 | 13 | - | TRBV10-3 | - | TGTGCCATCAAGGGCGGGGGCACAGATACGCAGTATTTT | CAIKGGGTDTQYF
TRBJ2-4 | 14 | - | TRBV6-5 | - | TGTGCCAGCAGTTACTCTGGCCGAAAAAACATTCAGTACTTC | CASSYSGRKNIQYF
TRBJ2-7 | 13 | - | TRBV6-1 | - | TGTGCCAGCAAGATCCGTAGCTCCTACGAGCAGTACTTC | CASKIRSSYEQYF
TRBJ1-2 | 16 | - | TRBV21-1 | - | TGTGCCAGCAGCAAAGGGGGGGGCCTTTTTAACTATGGCTACACCTTC | CASSKGGGLFNYGYTF
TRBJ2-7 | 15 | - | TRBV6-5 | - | TGTGCCAGCAGTTACCCCCCGGGGTGGTGGCACGAGCAGTACTTC | CASSYPPGWWHEQYF
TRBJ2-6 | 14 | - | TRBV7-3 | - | TGTGCCAGCGGCGACTACTCTGGGGCCAACGTCCTGACTTTC | CASGDYSGANVLTF
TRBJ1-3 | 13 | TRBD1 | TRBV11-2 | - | TGTGCCAGCAGCCCCAGGGGGCGAAACACCATATATTTT | CASSPRGRNTIYF
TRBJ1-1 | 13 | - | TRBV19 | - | TGTGCCAGTAGTACCTCAGGGTACACTGAAGCTTTCTTT | CASSTSGYTEAFF
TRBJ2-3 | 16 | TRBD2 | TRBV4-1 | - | TGCGCCAGCAGCCAAGATCGGGGCGGGGGGGCAGATACGCAGTATTTT | CASSQDRGGGADTQYF
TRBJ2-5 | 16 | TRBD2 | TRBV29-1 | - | TGCAGCACACCCGGGACTAGCGGAATATCAGGAGAGACCCAGTACTTC | CSTPGTSGISGETQYF
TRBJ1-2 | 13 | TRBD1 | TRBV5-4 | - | TGTGCCAGCAGCACCGACAGGGTGGGTGGCTACACCTTC | CASSTDRVGGYTF
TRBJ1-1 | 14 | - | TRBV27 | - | TGTGCCAGCAGGCAGGGAACTTCCTTCGCTGAAGCTTTCTTT | CASRQGTSFAEAFF